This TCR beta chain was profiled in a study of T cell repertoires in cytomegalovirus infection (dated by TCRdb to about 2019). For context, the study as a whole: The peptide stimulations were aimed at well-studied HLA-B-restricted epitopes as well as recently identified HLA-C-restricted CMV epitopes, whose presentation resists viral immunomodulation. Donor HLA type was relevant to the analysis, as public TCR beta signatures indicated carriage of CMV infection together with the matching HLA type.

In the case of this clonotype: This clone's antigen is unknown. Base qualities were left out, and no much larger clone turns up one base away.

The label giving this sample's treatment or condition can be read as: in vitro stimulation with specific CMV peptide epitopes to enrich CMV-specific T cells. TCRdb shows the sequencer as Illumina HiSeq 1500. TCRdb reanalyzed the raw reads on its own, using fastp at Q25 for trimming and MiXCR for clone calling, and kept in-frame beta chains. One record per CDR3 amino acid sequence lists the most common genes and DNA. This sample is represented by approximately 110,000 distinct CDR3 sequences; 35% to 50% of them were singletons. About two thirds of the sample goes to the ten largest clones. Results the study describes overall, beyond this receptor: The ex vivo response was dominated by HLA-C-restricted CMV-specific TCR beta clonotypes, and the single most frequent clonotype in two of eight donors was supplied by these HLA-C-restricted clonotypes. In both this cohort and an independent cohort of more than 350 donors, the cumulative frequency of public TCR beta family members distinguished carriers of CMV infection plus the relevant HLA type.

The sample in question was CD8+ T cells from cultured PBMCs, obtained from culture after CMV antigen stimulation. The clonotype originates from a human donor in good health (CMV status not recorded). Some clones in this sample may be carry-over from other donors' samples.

Read as DNA, the sequence is TGTGCCGGATTGGGGCTAGCGGGGAGCGAGCAGTACTTC. Its product reads: CAGLGLAGSEQYF. The V and J genes are TRBV2 and TRBJ2-7, with 9 junctional bases fitting TRBD2. Taken from the germline V gene, the CDR1 and CDR2 loops are SNHLY and FYNNEI. From the cysteine through the phenylalanine, the CDR3 covers 13 amino acids. Solely the CDR3 DNA is kept, with 39 bases framed from the first base. After removal of 11 bases from V and 6 bases from J, the junction retains 11 bases not matched to a gene.